Following are 28 T cell receptor beta chains from one sample sequenced in a study of cytomegalovirus exposure and HLA in healthy donors (TCRdb year 2017). The method was the immunoSEQ multiplex PCR assay. The multiplex PCR relied on a mix of 60 forward primers for TCR Vbeta segments and 13 reverse primers for TCR Jbeta segments. TCRdb limited this immuneACCESS table to in-frame rearrangements with V and J called. A share of clones is missing; checked studies link under half to unresolved V genes, and the rest is unexplained. For this sample the table gives over 35,000 clones, of which under 65% were detected only once. 8.7% of the sample is held by the ten biggest clonotypes. The specimen was PBMCs. These receptors came from a human donor in good health.

This clone appeared a few times. The chain combines TRBV5-1 with TRBJ2-7; 7 bases fit TRBD1. The CDR3 sequence is 13 residues long. The germline CDR1 and CDR2 sequences are SGHRS and YFSETQ. J lost 4 bases, V lost 4 bases, and 5 bases had no gene match. CDR3 nucleotides: TGCGCCAGCAGCCCCGACAGGGATTACGAGCAGTACTTC. Translating it yields CASSPDRDYEQYF.

This CDR3 reads CASRLRDTEAFF. CDR3 DNA sequence: TGTGCCAGCAGACTCAGGGACACTGAAGCTTTCTTT. V is TRBV5-6 and J is TRBJ1-1; possibly TRBD1 for D (5 bases). V was shortened by 5 bases and J by 3 bases, with 8 bases between the two germline ends. The CDR3 is made up of 12 amino acids. Germline values: CDR1 SGHDT, CDR2 YYEEEE.

The CDR3 is CASSYSYQGNTGELFF. DNA for the CDR3: TGTGCCAGCAGTTACTCGTACCAGGGTAACACCGGGGAGCTGTTTTTT. The chain uses TRBV6-5 and TRBJ2-2; weak D call: TRBD1 (5 bases). V lost 0 bases to trimming and J lost 2 bases, with 10 bases between them. The germline CDR1 and CDR2 sequences are MNHEY and SVGAGI. The CDR3 runs to 16 residues.

The chain recombines TRBV5-1 with TRBJ1-3; 7 nucleotides match TRBD1. Germline V gene sequence: CDR1 SGHRS, CDR2 YFSETQ. Unmatched junction bases numbered 6, after V lost 4 bases and J lost 2 bases. The CDR3 runs 15 residues. The CDR3 protein is CASSLTGVAGNTIYF. The CDR3 region has the DNA TGCGCCAGCAGCCTAACAGGGGTAGCTGGAAACACCATATATTTT.

This clone has more than one count but fewer than ten. The CDR3 DNA reads as TGTGCCAGCAGCCCATTCAGGGGGCTGGCCGGGGAGCTGTTTTTT. Its translation: CASSPFRGLAGELFF. V gene TRBV9 combines with J gene TRBJ2-2; 8 bases agree with TRBD1. Germline V gives CDR1 SGDLS, CDR2 YYNGEE. There are 15 residues in the CDR3. Trimming removed 4 bases from V and 6 bases from J; junction bases left unmatched: 8.

This clone was observed a few times. The rearrangement links TRBV29-1 to TRBJ1-4, with TRBD1 identical over 8 bases. V lost 7 bases to trimming and J lost 5 bases; unmatched junction nucleotides: 3. Germline assignment: CDR1 SQVTM and CDR2 ANQGSEA. The length of the CDR3 is 12 residues. CDR3 DNA: TGCAGCGGGGGACAGGCGAATGAAAAACTGTTTTTT. Protein sequence: CSGGQANEKLFF.

The rearrangement joins TRBV7-9 to TRBJ2-5; 15 bases match TRBD2. Germline V gives CDR1 SEHNR, CDR2 FQNEAQ (reference sequence). V dropped 3 bases and J dropped 7; count of bases not matched to a gene: 6. The CDR3 is 16 residues long. CDR3 loop: CASSFGTSGGYGTQYF. The CDR3 nucleotides are TGTGCCAGCAGCTTTGGGACTAGCGGGGGGTATGGGACCCAGTACTTC.

This clone has just a few counts. The chain is built from TRBV6-5 and TRBJ1-2; D is possibly TRBD1 (5 bases). V lost 2 bases, J lost 6 bases, and 16 bases lay in between. From germline, CDR1 is MNHEY and CDR2 SVGAGI. The CDR3 is 15 amino acids. The CDR3 region is CASSYNRDSIDGYTF. CDR3 coding DNA: TGTGCCAGCAGTTACAACCGGGACTCTATTGATGGCTACACCTTC.

This clone occurred a few times. The chain carries TRBV4-1 and TRBJ1-4; 10 nucleotides agree with TRBD1. Trimming cost V 8 bases and J 12 bases; bases outside gene matches: 9. Germline V gene data show CDR1 as MGHRA and CDR2 as YSYEKL. The CDR3 is 13 amino acids. Written as DNA, the CDR3 is TGCGCCAGCGGGGACAGGGGAATTCTGGAACTGTTTTTT. The encoded protein is CASGDRGILELFF.

The chain carries TRBV19 and TRBJ1-2; 8 bases align to TRBD1. V shed 6 bases, J shed 7 bases, and the junction held 7 bases outside the gene matches. Germline CDR1 reads LNHDA; CDR2 reads SQIVND (reference sequence). The CDR3 is 13 amino acids. This CDR3 reads CASRFGTGSGYTF. In DNA, the CDR3 is TGTGCCAGTAGATTCGGGACAGGCAGTGGCTACACCTTC.

The chain couples TRBV4-1 to TRBJ2-3, with 8 bases identical to TRBD1. This CDR3 region has 15 residues. Germline V gene lookup returns CDR1 MGHRA and CDR2 YSYEKL. V shed 3 bases and J 2 bases; nucleotides not matched to a gene: 4. This chain's CDR3 is CASSHGDRNTDTQYF. For the CDR3, the DNA is TGCGCCAGCAGCCATGGGGACAGGAACACAGATACGCAGTATTTT.

The chain employs TRBV9 and TRBJ1-4; D ambiguous. This CDR3 contains 14 residues. Trimming removed 1 base from V and 5 bases from J, with 9 bases in between. The germline V gene encodes CDR1 SGDLS and CDR2 YYNGEE. The CDR3 here is CASSVRSGNEKLFF. CDR3 nucleotides: TGTGCCAGCAGCGTACGGTCGGGAAATGAAAAACTGTTTTTT.

V and J are TRBV7-8 and TRBJ1-3, with TRBD1 as a possible D gene (5 bases). Trimming took 2 bases from V and 0 from J, leaving 14 bases between them. Germline CDR1 and CDR2: SGHVS and FQNEAQ. This CDR3 is built from 17 residues. CDR3 loop: CASSLMQGLSSGNTIYF. As DNA, the CDR3 is TGTGCCAGCAGCTTAATGCAGGGACTAAGCTCTGGAAACACCATATATTTT.

The chain has TRBV4-1 and TRBJ1-5; D may be TRBD1 (5 bases). Germline-derived CDR1 and CDR2 are MGHRA and YSYEKL. The CDR3 extends over 16 amino acids. V gave up 0 bases and J gave up 0 bases, with 9 bases separating them. The CDR3: CASSQDRVHSNQPQHF. In DNA form, the CDR3 reads TGCGCCAGCAGCCAAGACAGGGTCCATAGCAATCAGCCCCAGCATTTT.

This clone has a handful of counts. The V and J genes are TRBV5-1 and TRBJ1-2; TRBD1 matches 7 bases. The CDR3 has 13 residues. Germline loops: CDR1 SGHRS, CDR2 YFSETQ. Unmatched junction bases numbered 5, after V lost 8 bases and J lost 1 base. The CDR3 sequence: CASRRDSNYGYTF. CDR3 nucleotides: TGCGCCAGTCGGAGGGACAGTAACTATGGCTACACCTTC.

This clone was observed a single time. The J gene is TRBJ1-1, the V gene TRBV6-1; D not resolved. This CDR3 is 13 amino acids long. Germline values: CDR1 MNHNS, CDR2 SASEGT. V was pared by 4 bases and J by 1 base, with 7 bases between. CDR3 in amino acids: CASSAGRNTEAFF. In nucleotides, the CDR3 is TGTGCCAGCAGTGCCGGGAGGAACACTGAAGCTTTCTTT.

The rearrangement uses TRBV5-1 and TRBJ2-7, with 8 bases matching TRBD2. The CDR3 is 15 residues long. V lost 7 bases and J lost 1; bases outside the gene matches: 10. Germline V gene data show CDR1 as SGHRS and CDR2 as YFSETQ. CDR3 amino acids: CASRRGGDGSYEQYF. DNA for the CDR3: TGCGCCAGCCGCCGGGGGGGCGATGGATCCTACGAGCAGTACTTC.

This chain uses TRBV19 with TRBJ2-3, with 13 bases identical to TRBD2. The CDR3 has 16 amino acids. V lost 5 bases to trimming and J lost 5 bases; unmatched junction nucleotides: 7. Looked up from germline, CDR1 is LNHDA and CDR2 is SQIVND (reference sequence). Here the CDR3 DNA reads TGTGCCAGTAGTGCTGCGTGGACTAGCGGGGGAGATACGCAGTATTTT. Translated, it gives CASSAAWTSGGDTQYF.

This chain connects TRBV10-3 to TRBJ2-5; D remains ambiguous. The CDR3 has 12 amino acids. Trimming cost V 2 bases and J 5 bases, with 6 bases left between them. Germline-derived CDR1 and CDR2 are ENHRY and SYGVKD. DNA for the CDR3: TGTGCCATCAGTGAGAACCGGGAGACCCAGTACTTC. Amino acid sequence: CAISENRETQYF.

This chain links TRBV9 with TRBJ2-3; D gene unclear. V was pared by 0 bases and J by 4 bases, with 9 bases between. The CDR3 runs to 14 residues. Germline CDR1 and CDR2: SGDLS and YYNGEE. CDR3 residues: CASSVAQTPDTQYF. In DNA form, the CDR3 reads TGTGCCAGCAGCGTAGCCCAGACTCCAGATACGCAGTATTTT.

This chain joins TRBV7-2 and TRBJ2-3; 9 bases map to TRBD2. With V trimmed by 5 bases and J by 6 bases, 18 bases remained unmatched. The CDR3 length is 18 residues. Per the germline V gene, CDR1 is SGHTA and CDR2 is FQGNSA. The CDR3 nucleotides read TGTGCCAGCAGCCCGCATCGCCCGGCCGGCGGGGGGGCCGATACGCAGTATTTT. Protein: CASSPHRPAGGGADTQYF.

The gene calls are TRBV7-8 and TRBJ1-3; TRBD1 agrees at 7 bases. Per germline, CDR1 SGHVS and CDR2 FQNEAQ. The trim removed 3 bases at V and 1 base at J, leaving 12 bases unmatched. The CDR3 is 18 residues long. The CDR3 protein is CASSFGRDSKLSGNTIYF. The CDR3 DNA reads TGTGCCAGCAGCTTTGGACGGGACAGCAAGTTGTCTGGAAACACCATATATTTT. Drawing the rest from reference TRBV7-8 and TRBJ1-3, the complete variable domain is GAGVSQSPRYKVAKRGQDVALRCDPISGHVSLFWYQQALGQGPEFLTYFQNEAQLDKSGLPSDRFFAERPEGSVSTLKIQRTQQEDSAVYLCASSFGRDSKLSGNTIYFGEGSWLTVV.

The V and J genes are TRBV29-1 and TRBJ1-2; no firm D call. Germline V gene data show CDR1 as SQVTM and CDR2 as ANQGSEA. The CDR3 runs to 13 residues. Trimming took 0 bases from V and 2 from J, leaving 7 bases between them. The CDR3 protein is CSVEDQVNYGYTF. The CDR3 bases are TGCAGCGTTGAAGATCAGGTGAACTATGGCTACACCTTC.

The chain joins TRBV11-2 to TRBJ1-1; weak D call: TRBD1 (5 bases). The CDR3 runs 14 residues. CDR1 and CDR2 (germline): SGHAT, FQNNGV. V lost 5 bases to trimming and J lost 5 bases, with 15 bases between them. Written as DNA, the CDR3 is TGTGCCAGCAGCCGTGCAGGGTTCGGTACTGAAGCTTTCTTT. It specifies CASSRAGFGTEAFF.

V usage is TRBV9 and J usage is TRBJ2-5; 11 bases match TRBD1. CDR3 length equals 18 residues. The germline V gene encodes CDR1 SGDLS and CDR2 YYNGEE. V shed 1 base and J 3 bases; nucleotides not matched to a gene: 11. CDR3 protein: CASSVRGSWTGGEETQYF. The CDR3 coding sequence is TGTGCCAGCAGCGTACGGGGGTCGTGGACAGGGGGCGAAGAGACCCAGTACTTC.

This clone occurred a few times. The DNA of the CDR3 is TGTGCCAGCAGCTCGAGGGACTTGCAGGAAAAACTGTTTTTT. Translating gives CASSSRDLQEKLFF. The chain carries TRBV5-4 and TRBJ1-4; D might be TRBD1 (5 bases). Trimming removed 3 bases from V and 8 bases from J, with 14 bases in between. This CDR3 region has 14 residues. The germline gives CDR1 SGHNT, CDR2 YYREEE (reference sequence).

The chain links TRBV18 to TRBJ1-5; D is unresolved. Trimming took off 8 bases at V and 5 bases at J, with 13 bases between the two ends. Germline loops: CDR1 KGHSH, CDR2 LQKENI. This CDR3 is built from 13 residues. The CDR3 is CASPPGNYQPQHF. Written as DNA, the CDR3 is TGTGCCAGCCCCCCGGGAAATTATCAGCCCCAGCATTTT.

This chain connects TRBV23-1 to TRBJ1-2; D gene uncertain. TRBV23-1 falls under the ORF class, with uncertain function. This CDR3 comprises 13 residues. Trimming pared 7 bases from V and 4 bases from J, leaving 13 bases between. The CDR3 sequence is CASTSGCAYGYTF. The CDR3 nucleotides are TGCGCCAGCACCTCCGGTTGTGCCTATGGCTACACCTTC.